A selection of T cell receptor beta chains follows, all from one sample in a study of T cell repertoires in cytomegalovirus infection. TCRdb called the reads again in MiXCR, with one record for every CDR3 protein. The data hold roughly 49,000 distinct CDR3 sequences, with about 20% observed a single time. Their antigens are not known. This specimen consisted of CD8+ T cells from cultured PBMCs, obtained from culture after CMV antigen stimulation. The receptors originated from a human donor in good health (CMV status not recorded). Some clones in this sample may be carry-over from other donors' samples. Each CDR3 is given with its conserved first and last residue. Size is omitted from some rows. Given values are once, few, many or a class for expanded clones.

size: few
V: TRBV19
CDR3: CASSIGQRNTEAFF

size: few
V: TRBV7-8
CDR3: CASSSGTREYEQYF

size: NA
V: TRBV6-5
CDR3: CASSYSALAFNYGYTF

size: NA
V: TRBV7-9
CDR3: CASSGRGQSPQETQYF

size: few
V: TRBV5-5
CDR3: CASRSRNSNTGELFF

size: few
V: TRBV6-2/TRBV6-3
CDR3: CASSLAGVLYNEQFF

size: once
V: TRBV7-2
CDR3: CASSLGGGGRYGYTF

size: few
V: TRBV11-3
CDR3: CASSLDEGGLSSYNEQFF

size: once
V: TRBV12-3/TRBV12-4
CDR3: CASSLSRVNTIYF

size: few
V: TRBV4-2
CDR3: CASSSGTGIPNTGELFF

size: NA
V: TRBV9
CDR3: CASSRGGSFGLGDYEQYF

size: NA
V: TRBV7-9
CDR3: CASSLWGQGADRANVLTF

size: few
V: TRBV7-8
CDR3: CASSLGTGDTQYF

size: NA
V: TRBV7-6
CDR3: CASSQRPTGNEQFF

size: once
V: TRBV6-5
CDR3: CASSYTGGRNEQFF

size: NA
V: TRBV27
CDR3: CASSLSLIDRANTEAFF

size: NA
V: TRBV28
CDR3: CASSLWGDRVYEQYF

size: NA
V: TRBV7-2
CDR3: CASSLAETGGRQPQHF

size: NA
V: TRBV6-5
CDR3: CASSYLAGGYNEQFF

size: NA
V: TRBV7-2
CDR3: CASSLAWQGGNTIYF

size: NA
V: TRBV10-3
CDR3: CAISESGYEQYF

size: few
V: TRBV12-3/TRBV12-4
CDR3: CASSLLRGYTGELFF

size: NA
V: TRBV7-6
CDR3: CASSYRPSGMDTEAFF

size: many
V: TRBV7-9
CDR3: CASIGISRNPSDTQYF

size: few
V: TRBV6-6
CDR3: CASSPPARIPVNEQFF

size: few
V: TRBV7-2
CDR3: CASSWNARYEQYF

size: NA
V: TRBV24-1
CDR3: CATSDLQGKAFF

size: few
V: TRBV20-1
CDR3: CSARDGDSSNYGYTF

size: NA
V: TRBV12-3/TRBV12-4
CDR3: CASSLLLAGMDNEQFF

size: NA
V: TRBV5-4
CDR3: CASSLPNPGHNSPLHF

size: NA
V: TRBV7-9
CDR3: CASSSPVSWEKLFF

size: NA
V: TRBV7-2
CDR3: CASSDLTGIAYNEQFF

size: NA
V: TRBV7-6
CDR3: CASSLGLREWETQYF

size: NA
V: TRBV7-2
CDR3: CASSLDSRVYNEQFF